This T cell receptor (beta chain) was identified during a study of T cells in Graves' hyperthyroidism and ophthalmopathy. Amplification targeted TCR beta CDR3 regions from RNA transcripts. First-round RT-PCR with HTBI primers amplified the TCR CDR3 region. MiXCR was run by TCRdb on the multiplex PCR reads, yielding one entry per CDR3 protein. Here the sample spans under 400,000 distinct CDR3 sequences, around 17% being singletons. This CDR3 has 16 amino acids. CDR1 and CDR2 (germline): SNHLY, FYNNEI. The V and J ends lost 4 bases and 5 bases, in that order; junction bases with no gene match: 12. Not enrolled were patients with uncontrolled infection, other autoimmune disease, pregnancy or lactation. Each diagnosis drew on symptoms, thyroxine, TRAb, thyroid ultrasound and orbital computed tomography findings. An approximately 10 ml volume of fresh peripheral blood provided the PBMCs. Ten or more counts support this clonotype.

The TCR was taken from a man aged 30 to 39 with Graves' hyperthyroidism. The sample comprised blood. The chain is built from TRBV2 and TRBJ2-5, with 8 bases matching TRBD2. The CDR3 protein is CASSGAAGALGETQYF. DNA of the CDR3: TGTGCCAGCAGTGGGGCAGCGGGAGCCCTCGGGGAGACCCAGTACTTC.